Listed here is a single T cell receptor (beta chain). There is no known antigen for this receptor. Base qualities are missing; no much larger clone stands one base away. These data come from a study of cytomegalovirus exposure and HLA in healthy donors (dated by TCRdb to 2016 to 2017). Context from the whole study: In an earlier analysis of under 600 of the donors, roughly 300 Gb of sequence data and approximately 120 million unique TCR beta sequences from about 179 million T cells were reported. In a later genetic analysis, genome-wide SNP genotypes for about 60% of the 666 donors were used, and that subset was treated as a discovery cohort. An earlier analysis of more than 450 of the donors used high-throughput TCR beta sequencing to judge whether each TCR beta V gene segment behaved as functional or pseudogenic. The study combined high-throughput TCR immunosequencing, statistical association of individual TCRs with disease status, and machine learning to predict cytomegalovirus infection status. Because of strong linkage in the cohort, a few DR-DQ haplotypes were treated as single units for association and clustering. HLA typing covered class I and class II loci at four-digit resolution. The genetic ancestry cluster associated with self-reported Caucasian donors included 70% to 85% of the roughly 410 genotyped donors. A separate validation cohort of over a hundred different subjects was used in addition to the 666-subject first cohort. An early release that covered about 640 HLA-typed donors contained about 300 gigabases of sequencing data and 70 million to 100 million unique TCR sequences. Every repertoire in the discovery cohort had been generated on one and the same sequencing platform. A later analysis re-analyzed previously published TCR beta repertoires from roughly 600 donors and added high-resolution HLA genotyping to study TCR occurrence patterns. Rather than drawing on any new phenotypic data, the later analysis identified candidate immune exposures from TCR beta sequences and the way those sequences occurred across donors. The aim of the study was to test whether cataloging public T cell receptors could identify signatures of past pathogen exposure. Typing coverage differed by locus: A, B, C, DRB1 and DQB1 were typed in roughly 620-640 donors, DQA1 in about 500, DPA1 in nearly 610, and DPB1 in 400 to 490. Alongside the repertoire data, information on donor age, sex, ethnicity and CMV serostatus was compiled. Among some 400 genotyped donors of the cohort, an average of approximately 240,000 unique TCR beta nucleotide sequences was sequenced per donor, of which about 18% were non-productive. The T cell repertoires of some 700 subjects were profiled by immunosequencing and related to cytomegalovirus serostatus. Overall results and qualifications from the work: Strong co-occurrence of HLA alleles, especially DR and DQ, made assigning TCR associations to individual alleles difficult. A cluster of highly shared sequence variants was judged likely to be a technical artifact of the sequencing pipeline. It was suggested by the authors that the approach could potentially be generalized to other disease states and immunological phenotypes. Because counts were too low, seventeen rarely observed V segments, including chromosome 9 orphons, were excluded from the earlier analysis of several hundred of the donors. Some IMGT-functional V segments, including TRBV6-2 and TRBV6-3, could not be told apart with the 87-base-pair reads, so those segments were excluded. Roughly uniform sequencing depth across donors was assumed in presence/absence analyses, although this assumption may not hold. Specific HLA alleles were associated with 15,000 to 20,000 TCR beta sequences at a false discovery rate of 0.05 in a later analysis. Compared with the approximately 600-donor mean, donors in an Asian-associated ancestry cluster had fewer N-insertions in productive TCRs, according to a later genetic analysis. A few of the identified cytomegalovirus-associated TCR beta chains were confirmed in vitro to be specific for cytomegalovirus antigens. An earlier analysis of around 540 of the donors showed that most TCR beta V segments appeared in productive rearrangements either about 87% or about 30% of the time, which broadly matched IMGT annotations. Most CMV-associated TCR beta chains appeared to be HLA-restricted in a later analysis, and the HLA associations seemed to be driven largely by CMV exposure. Across donors, most TCR sequences were observed very rarely, whereas some public TCRs were present in many individuals. CMV serostatus was the only immune exposure information available for the cohort. Linkage disequilibrium might explain the correlated functional status among segregating V segments, but an unknown experimental factor could not be ruled out. An association between a missense DCLRE1C variant and V-gene and J-gene trimming of TCR beta chains was found in a later genetic analysis and replicated in an independent cohort. This cohort had only TCR beta chains sequenced, and the lack of alpha or paired-chain data limited which features could be detected. According to a later analysis, parvovirus B19, influenza, CMV and Epstein-Barr virus appeared linked to several top co-occurrence clusters. A further reported finding was that TCR beta sequences accurately predicted the HLA-A and HLA-B alleles for most subjects in the first cohort. In the study, about 150 TCR beta chains were listed as associated with cytomegalovirus. A later analysis found that TCR association rates varied across HLA loci, with DRB1 alleles showing the most associated TCRs and HLA-C alleles the fewest. Because HLA typing was missing for some donors at each locus, association tests included only the typed subset. In a later analysis, HLA-associated TCR beta chains showed more clonal expansion and lower generation probabilities than non-associated chains that were equally common. In both the original and validation cohorts, the classifier was reported to diagnose cytomegalovirus status with high specificity and sensitivity.

From its cysteine to its phenylalanine, the CDR3 spans 16 amino acids. The only DNA kept is the CDR3, 48 bases in frame from the first base. The germline V gene (reference sequence) specifies LNHNV as CDR1 and YYDKDF as CDR2. V gives up 1 base and J gives up 6 bases, and the segment between their germline ends measures 16 bases. The receptor library was made with the immunoSEQ multiplex PCR assay. The multiplex PCR relied on a mix of 60 forward primers for TCR Vbeta segments and 13 reverse primers for TCR Jbeta segments. The CDR3 region of rearranged TCR beta genes was amplified from genomic DNA with a multiplex PCR assay. The amplified TCR beta libraries were sequenced on the Illumina HiSeq System as 87-base-pair reads. The original methods were these. Across the 500 to 850 repertoires, a later analysis counted roughly 84 million unique TCR beta chains, around 11 million of which were shared by at least two donors. Raw reads were error-corrected and collapsed into unique sequences with a nearest-neighbor algorithm that merged closely related sequences to remove PCR and sequencing errors. CDR3 sequences were aligned to IMGT reference sequences to assign V, D and J gene segments. For a sequence to be retained, a match of at least six nucleotides to both a V gene segment and a J gene segment was required. A rearrangement counted as productive if the CDR3 had no stop codons and remained in frame with V and J, and every other rearrangement counted as non-productive. CDR3 was defined according to IMGT convention as the region running from the second conserved V-encoded cysteine to the conserved J-encoded phenylalanine. Sequences without an unambiguous match to a single V gene segment were excluded from the earlier analysis of about 640 of the donors. An earlier analysis of about 600 of the donors called V segments functional above 56.7% productive rearrangements and segregating when the between-donor standard deviation exceeded 5%. A statistical classification framework was built to diagnose cytomegalovirus status from the catalog of TCR beta chain sequences. In a later analysis, TCR nucleotide sequences were compared against IMGT/GENE-DB human TR gene sequences so that V and J genes could be assigned. The TCRdist pipeline was used in a later analysis to assign CDR3 sequences and most-parsimonious VDJ recombination scenarios. In a later analysis, every TCR beta chain was defined by the combination of its CDR3 amino acid sequence and its V-gene family, and reads without a unique V-gene family were dropped. A later analysis removed roughly 590 highly shared, low-generation-probability nucleotide sequences to deal with suspected cross-contamination and a sequencing artifact. For each public chain, a later analysis derived a clonal expansion index from normalized ranks of inferred template counts within each repertoire. In a later analysis, generation probabilities were computed using a VDJ recombination model fitted to out-of-frame rearrangements, and the results were checked against IGoR. Hypergeometric tests were used in a later analysis to score TCR-TCR, TCR-HLA and TCR-CMV co-occurrence, with a repertoire-size bias correction applied to the TCR pairs. To estimate false discovery rates, a later analysis permuted the HLA or CMV assignments 20 times. In a later analysis, co-occurring TCRs were grouped using DBSCAN, and TCRdist sequence similarity was added for clustering within HLA-allele-positive subsets. Co-occurrence clustering excluded repertoires with fewer than 30,000 or more than 120,000 public chains, plus five with anomalous nucleotide sharing. TCRdb took over this immuneACCESS table, retaining in-frame rearrangements with V and J assigned. Such tables are incomplete; in checked studies, under half of the missing clones stem from an unresolved V gene, and the remainder is unexplained. Clone size and V and J calls were adopted from that table, with D and trimming inferred from the DNA. Recorded for this sample are some 140,000 clones; roughly 80% of them occurred a single time. 3% to 4% of the sample lies in the top ten.

The cohort comprised hundreds of healthy bone marrow donors. Cohort members were all nominally healthy when sampled, although unrecorded immune exposures were likely present. The donor was CMV seronegative and belonged to the group of 352 seronegative cohort members. A peripheral blood sample was provided by each donor, and peripheral blood mononuclear cells were used for TCR beta sequencing. The Qiagen DNeasy Blood Extraction Kit was used to extract genomic DNA from the blood cell samples. In this chain, TRBV15 is recombined with TRBJ1-5; no D gene is confidently identified. The clonotype was recovered from a woman between 40 and 55 years old in good health and CMV-seronegative. Specimen: PBMCs. The CDR3 reads as follows: CATSRAPTGYGQPQHF. In nucleotide form, the sequence is TGTGCCACCAGCAGAGCCCCGACGGGGTATGGTCAGCCCCAGCATTTT.